The 14 T cell receptor beta chains reported below all come from one sample, sequenced in a study of T-cell reconstitution after alpha-beta-depleted transplantation in children. Unique molecular identifiers were incorporated during preparation of the TCRbeta library. TCRdb re-called the PCR reads through MiXCR, storing one row per CDR3 protein. The table records fewer than 350,000 distinct CDR3 sequences, over 9% of them present only once. This sample comprised PBMCs, obtained before TCRalphabeta/CD19-depleted stem cell transplant. The receptors shown here come from a boy less than two years old with acute myeloid leukemia, due to receive a stem cell transplant.

This clonotype was found many times. The chain combines TRBV28 with TRBJ1-1, with D perhaps matching TRBD1 (5 bases). The V gene's germline CDR1 is MDHEN and CDR2 SYDVKM. CDR3 length: 17 residues. V was cut by 10 bases and J by 0 bases, with 24 bases left in between. The DNA of the CDR3 is TGTGCCACCGGGGGTAGCGGGCGAGGGGTCATGAACACTGAAGCTTTCTTT. Protein: CATGGSGRGVMNTEAFF.

The genes are TRBV14 and TRBJ2-7, with TRBD1 identical over 8 bases. This CDR3 is 13 amino acids long. Germline assignment: CDR1 SGHDN and CDR2 FVKESK. Trimming took 8 bases from V and 0 from J; bases not matched to a gene: 3. The CDR3 DNA reads TGTGCCAGCGCAGGGGGCTTCTCCTACGAGCAGTACTTC. Translation gives CASAGGFSYEQYF.

In this sample, this clonotype turned up many times. V is TRBV20-1 and J is TRBJ2-7; D is possibly TRBD2 (5 bases). The V end lost 6 bases, the J end lost 6 bases, and 12 bases lay between the germline ends. The CDR3 totals 11 residues. CDR1 and CDR2 (germline): DFQATT, SNEGSKA (reference sequence). The CDR3 DNA reads TGCAGTGCCGAGGGTTATAGCGAGCAGTACTTC. Its protein product is CSAEGYSEQYF.

The chain joins TRBV5-5 to TRBJ1-4; 7 bases map to TRBD1. Trimming at V came to 3 bases and at J to 8 bases, leaving 7 bases not matched to a gene. Germline CDR1 is SGHKS and CDR2 is YYEKEE (reference sequence). This CDR3 is 14 amino acids long. The CDR3 DNA follows: TGTGCCAGCAGCTCCACAGGGGAAGGAGAAAAACTGTTTTTT. The encoded protein is CASSSTGEGEKLFF.

Regarding this clonotype: At one boundary the junction diverges from the germline segment, which might be a read error. The rearrangement joins TRBV7-8 to TRBJ2-5; 11 bases match TRBD2. Germline-derived CDR1 and CDR2 are SGHVS and FQNEAQ. The CDR3 is 14 amino acids. Written as DNA, the CDR3 is TGTGTCAGCGGCCCGACTAGCGGGGAAGAGACCCAGTACTTC. This sequence encodes CVSGPTSGEETQYF. The whole variable domain, filled in from reference TRBV7-8 and TRBJ2-5, reads GAGVSQSPRYKVAKRGQDVALRCDPISGHVSLFWYQQALGQGPEFLTYFQNEAQLDKSGLPSDRFFAERPEGSVSTLKIQRTQQEDSAVYLCVSGPTSGEETQYFGPGTRLLVL.

This clonotype was seen ten or more times. This chain joins TRBV5-1 and TRBJ2-1; D might be TRBD2 (6 bases). Per the germline V gene, CDR1 is SGHRS and CDR2 is YFSETQ. The CDR3 has 17 residues. Between the trimmed V and J ends, which lost 2 bases and 0 bases, there was a span of 15 bases. This CDR3 is CASSFKPSESSYNEQFF. CDR3 in DNA: TGCGCCAGCAGCTTTAAACCTAGCGAGAGCTCCTACAATGAGCAGTTCTTC.

This clonotype was observed a handful of times. This chain connects TRBV7-2 to TRBJ2-1; TRBD2 aligns across 9 bases. CDR3 length: 15 amino acids. From germline, CDR1 is SGHTA and CDR2 FQGNSA. V shed 5 bases, J shed 8 bases, and the junction held 10 bases outside the gene matches. The CDR3 region is CASSPTSGYGDEQFF. The CDR3 nucleotides are TGTGCCAGCAGCCCCACTAGCGGGTATGGGGATGAGCAGTTCTTC.

This clonotype was seen a handful of times. The rearrangement uses TRBV4-3 and TRBJ2-3; 7 positions match TRBD1. V dropped 3 bases and J dropped 8; count of bases not matched to a gene: 11. The CDR3 length is 15 residues. Germline CDR1 LGHNA, CDR2 YSLEER. As DNA, the CDR3 is TGCGCCAGCAGCCATCGGACAGGTGTGGGTGGTACGCAGTATTTT. As protein: CASSHRTGVGGTQYF.

This clonotype was found many times. V is TRBV5-1 and J is TRBJ2-3; weak D call: TRBD2 (5 bases). The CDR3 loop spans 13 amino acids. Germline V gene data show CDR1 as SGHRS and CDR2 as YFSETQ. Trimming removed 6 bases from V and 4 bases from J, with 12 bases in between. The CDR3 region has the DNA TGCGCCAGCACCTTCGGGATCTCAGATACGCAGTATTTT. Its protein is CASTFGISDTQYF.

Comment on this clonotype: A much larger clone differs from this one at a single base, so this may be a read error. Given the absence of the conserved phenylalanine or tryptophan at the CDR3 end, a read error is likely. The V call is TRBV28, the J call TRBJ1-5, with D unclear. Between the trimmed V and J ends, which lost 5 bases and 6 bases, there was a span of 5 bases. The CDR3 is 11 amino acids. Germline V gives CDR1 MDHEN, CDR2 SYDVKM. The CDR3 region has the DNA TGTGCCAGCAGTAGACGTCAGCCCCAGCATCTT. It encodes CASSRRQPQHL.

This clonotype was found a few times. V and J are TRBV9 and TRBJ1-2; D possibly corresponds to TRBD1 (6 bases). V dropped 4 bases and J dropped 8 bases, with 18 bases sitting between them. This CDR3 is 14 amino acids long. Germline V CDR1 and CDR2: SGDLS, YYNGEE. CDR3 nucleotides: TGTGCCAGCAGCTCAAGCCACAGGGTGGGGGGCTACACCTTC. This translates into CASSSSHRVGGYTF. The full variable domain, with the rest looked up from reference TRBV9 and TRBJ1-2, is DSGVTQTPKHLITATGQRVTLRCSPRSGDLSVYWYQQSLDQGLQFLIQYYNGEERAKGNILERFSAQQFPDLHSELNLSSLELGDSALYFCASSSSHRVGGYTFGSGTRLTVV.

In this sample, this clonotype turned up many times. The rearrangement joins TRBV7-9 to TRBJ2-7; D ambiguous. Deletions cut 5 bases from V and 6 bases from J, with 8 bases between. Germline values: CDR1 SEHNR, CDR2 FQNEAQ (reference sequence). The CDR3 is 11 amino acids. The CDR3 nucleotides are TGTGCCAGCAGCCGCTGGGGCGAGCAGTACTTC. The encoded protein is CASSRWGEQYF.

This clonotype appeared many times. With a much larger clone just one base away, this may be a read error. The chain couples TRBV9 to TRBJ2-5; 10 nucleotides line up with TRBD2. The J segment lost 4 bases and the V segment lost 0 bases, leaving 0 bases of the junction unmatched. Germline CDR1 and CDR2: SGDLS and YYNGEE. CDR3 length: 14 residues. The CDR3 reads CASSVGLAGETQYF. The DNA for the CDR3 is TGTGCCAGCAGCGTAGGACTAGCGGGAGAGACCCAGTACTTC.

The CDR3 bases are TGCGCCAGCAGCTTGCAAGGACAGGGGGACTATGGCTACACCTTC. Encoded protein: CASSLQGQGDYGYTF. This chain uses TRBV5-1 with TRBJ1-2; 10 bases are a match to TRBD1. V was clipped by 1 base and J by 3 bases; unmatched bases: 3. This CDR3 has 15 residues. Per the germline V gene, CDR1 is SGHRS and CDR2 is YFSETQ.